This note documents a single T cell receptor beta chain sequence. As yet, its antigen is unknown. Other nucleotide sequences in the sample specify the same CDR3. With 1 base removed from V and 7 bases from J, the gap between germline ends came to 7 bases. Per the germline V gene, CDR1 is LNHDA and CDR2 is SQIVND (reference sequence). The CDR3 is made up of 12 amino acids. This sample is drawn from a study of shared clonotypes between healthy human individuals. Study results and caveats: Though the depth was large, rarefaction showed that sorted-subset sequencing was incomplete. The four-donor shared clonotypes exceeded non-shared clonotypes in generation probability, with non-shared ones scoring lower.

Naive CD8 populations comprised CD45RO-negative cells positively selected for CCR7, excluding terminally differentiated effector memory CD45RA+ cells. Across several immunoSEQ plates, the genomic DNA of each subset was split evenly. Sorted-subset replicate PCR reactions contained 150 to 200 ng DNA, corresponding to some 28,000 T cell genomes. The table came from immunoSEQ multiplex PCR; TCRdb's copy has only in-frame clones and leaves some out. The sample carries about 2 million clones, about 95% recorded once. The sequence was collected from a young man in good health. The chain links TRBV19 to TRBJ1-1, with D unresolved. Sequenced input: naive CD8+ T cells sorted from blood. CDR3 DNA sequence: TGTGCCAGTAGTATAGGTGGTAATGAAGCTTTCTTT. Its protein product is CASSIGGNEAFF. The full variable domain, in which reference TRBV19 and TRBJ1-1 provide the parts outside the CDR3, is DGGITQSPKYLFRKEGQNVTLSCEQNLNHDAMYWYRQDPGQGLRLIYYSQIVNDFQKGDIAEGYSVSREKKESFPLTVTSAQKNPTAFYLCASSIGGNEAFFGQGTRLTVV.